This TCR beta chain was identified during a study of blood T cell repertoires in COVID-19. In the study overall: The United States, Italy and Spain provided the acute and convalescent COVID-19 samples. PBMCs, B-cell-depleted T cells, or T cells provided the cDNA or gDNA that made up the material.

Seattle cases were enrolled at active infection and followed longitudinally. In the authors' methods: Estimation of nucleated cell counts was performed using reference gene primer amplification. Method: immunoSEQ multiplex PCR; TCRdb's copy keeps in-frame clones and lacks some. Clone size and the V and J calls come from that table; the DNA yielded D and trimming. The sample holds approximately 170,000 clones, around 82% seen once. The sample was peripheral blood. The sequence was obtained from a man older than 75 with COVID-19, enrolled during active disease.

CDR3 DNA: TGTGCCAGCTCACAGGGGGGGGTCTATGGCTACACCTTC. It translates to CASSQGGVYGYTF. The chain uses TRBV2 and TRBJ1-2; 8 nucleotides agree with TRBD1. Per the germline V gene, CDR1 is SNHLY and CDR2 is FYNNEI. The CDR3 extends over 13 amino acids. V lost 8 bases to trimming and J lost 4 bases; unmatched junction nucleotides: 6.